This T cell receptor beta chain was sequenced during a study of T cell responses to AZD1222 COVID-19 vaccine (dated by TCRdb to about 2021). Looking at the study overall: A total of more than 230 trial participants underwent TCR sequencing, of whom some 210 received two doses of AZD1222 and roughly 25 received two doses of the MenACWY control vaccine. Trial participants were enrolled by age into 18-55, 56-69 and 70-plus year subgroups, with approximately 160, 26 and 62 TCR-sequenced participants respectively.

The CDR3 runs 14 amino acids, cysteine and phenylalanine included. Of the read, only the CDR3 DNA is kept; its 42 bases are in frame from base 1. The trim is 3 bases for V and 7 bases for J, with a gap of 15 bases between the germline ends. CDR1 and CDR2, per the germline V gene (reference sequence), are PRHDT and FYEKMQ. The CDR3 regions of human TCRbeta chains were analyzed by immunosequencing. In the source study's methods: TCRs in the repertoires were matched against a reference library of SARS-CoV-2-specific TCRs that had been generated with the MIRA antigen-specificity platform. Breadth meant the fraction of unique TCRs that were SARS-CoV-2-associated, whereas depth meant the fraction of total T cells that were SARS-CoV-2-associated. Each spike-specific TCR was assigned to its reactive spike region and to a CD4 or CD8 class using the MIRA data. Log10-transformed breadth and depth values were compared by one-way ANOVA with Sidak's multiple comparisons tests. In its TCRdb copy, this immuneACCESS table keeps in-frame sequences only and misses some clones. Where compared with another copy, unresolved V genes explain less than half of these, and the others have no known cause. V, J and clone size were drawn from that table, and D and trimming were deduced from the DNA. This sample is represented by approximately 140,000 clones; 91% of them were singletons. The top ten clones comprise 3% to 4% of the sample.

For this clone: Its antigen specificity is not known. There are no base qualities to consult, and no much larger clone falls within one base.

The investigation overall reported the following: Epitopes outside the regions mutated in the B.1.351 and B.1.1.7 variants were reportedly recognized by nearly half of the unique spike-specific TCRs. Because no samples from the day 14 peak response were available, repertoires could be characterized only after the peak T cell response. Most participants were white British and females outnumbered males, and the authors suggested that clonal diversity may have been underestimated. Conclusions about previously exposed vaccinees were limited because only a handful of AZD1222 recipients were SARS-CoV-2 seropositive at baseline. Vaccine-associated CD4 TCRs spanned the whole spike protein, with dominant responses in regions 160-218 and 743-854. In the small 56-69-year group, the increase in depth fell short of significance, most likely because of low power. After two AZD1222 doses, both the breadth and the depth of spike-specific TCRs were significantly higher than at day 0 and than in MenACWY recipients.

The meaning of the sample's time point label: about 28 days (+/-7) after the second vaccine dose. AZD1222 recipients whose second dose came at about 4 weeks and those whose second dose came at about 12 weeks were combined into one group, since spike-specific TCR depth and breadth did not differ between the two schedules. Vaccinee samples were obtained from the UK trials COV001 and COV002, which included a single-blind randomized controlled phase 2/3 trial of AZD1222 (ChAdOx1 nCoV-19) in healthy adults. For TCRbeta chain sequencing, PBMC samples from trial participants were taken at day 0 and at day 28 after the second dose.

Recombination linked TRBV13 to TRBJ1-2, with TRBD1 perhaps the D gene, on 5 matching bases. The clonotype was recovered from an adult who received the AZD1222 COVID-19 vaccine. The material sequenced was peripheral blood, taken 28 days after the second AZD1222 dose. At the DNA level, the sequence is TGTGCCAGCAGCTTGTATGGGGCCGGGAGTGGCTACACCTTC. It encodes CASSLYGAGSGYTF.